Following are 15 T cell receptor beta chains from one sample sequenced in a study of beta chain features in type 1 diabetes. The study, taken as a whole, reports: Researchers report that Type 1 diabetes patients had moderately but significantly shorter TCRB CDR3s across all four CD4+ subsets.

All of the isolated RNA was reverse transcribed, so expressed TCRB transcripts were sequenced. Profiled with immunoSEQ multiplex PCR; TCRdb holds only in-frame clones, not every one. This table holds about 230,000 clones, 16% found once. No cognate antigen is known for these TCRs. Sample: naive CD4+ T cells from blood. The receptor set was obtained from a young man with type 1 diabetes.

This clone came up a few times. The chain uses TRBV28 and TRBJ2-1; TRBD2 might be the D (5 bases). Germline V gene data show CDR1 as MDHEN and CDR2 as SYDVKM. This CDR3 contains 15 residues. Trimming shortened V by 4 bases and J by 8 bases, and 18 bases separated the two germline ends. For the CDR3, the DNA is TGTGCCAGCAGTTCAGCCGGGTCCCTCGGGGATGAGCAGTTCTTC. Translation gives CASSSAGSLGDEQFF.

The chain employs TRBV4-1 and TRBJ2-7; the D is unclear. The V gene lost 4 bases and the J gene lost 0 bases, with 16 bases spanning the gap. In germline, CDR1 is MGHRA, CDR2 YSYEKL. The CDR3 spans 16 residues. The CDR3 DNA reads as TGCGCCAGCAGCCCCACGACTTGGATCAGCTCCTACGAGCAGTACTTC. It is translated as CASSPTTWISSYEQYF.

The chain joins TRBV27 to TRBJ2-1, with TRBD2 identical over 9 bases. This CDR3 has 14 amino acids. V lost 2 bases and J lost 12; bases outside the gene matches: 8. Germline V lookup: CDR1 MNHEY, CDR2 SMNVEV (reference sequence). The DNA for the CDR3 is TGTGCCAGCAGTTTAGGACTAGCGTATGGCTCGCAGTTCTTC. Its protein is CASSLGLAYGSQFF.

This clone was detected only a few times. The CDR3 sequence is CASSPRTASGDEQFF. CDR3 coding DNA: TGTGCCAGCAGCCCGAGGACAGCGTCGGGAGATGAGCAGTTCTTC. The V gene is TRBV4-2, the J gene TRBJ2-1, with D perhaps TRBD1 or TRBD2 (6 bases each). The CDR3 length is 15 residues. Trimming took off 4 bases at V and 8 bases at J, with 18 bases between the two ends. The V gene's germline CDR1 is LGHNA and CDR2 YNFKEQ.

This clone was detected only a few times. DNA for the CDR3: TGCGCCAGCAGCTTGGGCAGGCAAGAGACCCAGTACTTC. Translating gives CASSLGRQETQYF. The chain recombines TRBV5-1 with TRBJ2-5; no definite D call. V lost 0 bases to trimming and J lost 2 bases, with 5 bases between them. Germline CDR1 is SGHRS and CDR2 is YFSETQ. The CDR3 covers 13 residues.

Notes on this clone: Other nucleotide sequences in the sample specify the same CDR3. DNA for the CDR3: TGTGCCAGCAGCGTGGGGACTAGCGGGAGCACAGATACGCAGTATTTT. This translates into CASSVGTSGSTDTQYF. The V gene is TRBV9, the J gene TRBJ2-3, with 12 positions matching TRBD2. The CDR3 spans 16 residues. In germline, CDR1 is SGDLS, CDR2 YYNGEE. J was trimmed by 0 bases and V by 2 bases; bases with no gene match: 1.

The rearrangement links TRBV19 to TRBJ2-5; no firm D call. V gave up 8 bases and J gave up 5 bases, with 9 bases separating them. The CDR3 sequence is 11 residues long. The germline gives CDR1 LNHDA, CDR2 SQIVND (reference sequence). This CDR3 reads CASGYRETQYF. In nucleotides, the CDR3 is TGTGCCAGTGGGTATCGGGAGACCCAGTACTTC.

This chain connects TRBV10-3 to TRBJ2-1; 10 bases agree with TRBD1. V was pared by 4 bases and J by 5 bases, with 11 bases of the junction left unmatched. The CDR3 consists of 17 residues. Germline V gene lookup returns CDR1 ENHRY and CDR2 SYGVKD. The DNA of the CDR3 is TGTGCCATCAGTGGCACTTCCGGGACAGGGGCCCACAATGAGCAGTTCTTC. Translating it yields CAISGTSGTGAHNEQFF.

This clone was counted a few times. The chain is built from TRBV7-2 and TRBJ2-3, with 9 bases matching TRBD2. Germline trimming cut 5 bases from V and 3 bases from J; bases unmatched to any gene: 3. This CDR3 contains 14 residues. Germline CDR1 and CDR2: SGHTA and FQGNSA. CDR3 sequence: CASSPLAGTDTQYF. The CDR3, as DNA: TGTGCCAGCAGCCCGCTAGCGGGAACAGATACGCAGTATTTT.

The rearrangement joins TRBV7-9 to TRBJ1-3; D gene ambiguous. Germline CDR1 SEHNR, CDR2 FQNEAQ (reference sequence). The CDR3 loop spans 15 amino acids. The CDR3: CARGFAGNSGNTIYF. The CDR3, as DNA: TGTGCTAGAGGTTTTGCAGGCAACTCTGGAAACACCATATATTTT.

The rearrangement links TRBV2 to TRBJ1-2; no definite D call. The CDR3 sequence is 13 residues long. The germline gives CDR1 SNHLY, CDR2 FYNNEI. With 4 bases removed from V and 4 bases from J, the gap between germline ends came to 10 bases. CDR3 sequence (DNA): TGTGCCAGCAGTGTGGACCTAGCCTATGGCTACACCTTC. Translating gives CASSVDLAYGYTF.

A few counts support this clone. The chain has TRBV5-1 and TRBJ2-7, with unresolved D. Between the trimmed V and J ends, which lost 2 bases and 0 bases, there was a span of 15 bases. Germline CDR1 SGHRS, CDR2 YFSETQ. The CDR3 has 16 residues. The CDR3 protein is CASSFSVVGDSYEQYF. The CDR3 DNA is TGCGCCAGCAGCTTTTCGGTCGTCGGAGACTCCTACGAGCAGTACTTC.

Concerning this clone: One end of the junction fails to match germline, which may point to a read error. The rearrangement links TRBV7-7 to TRBJ2-1; 13 bases match TRBD2. This CDR3 region has 18 residues. CDR1 is SSHAT and CDR2 is FNYEAQ in the germline V gene (reference sequence). CDR3 in amino acids: CASSSGTSGNSGHNEQFF. CDR3 sequence (DNA): TGTGCTAGCAGTTCCGGGACTAGCGGGAATTCGGGTCACAATGAGCAGTTCTTC.

The chain recombines TRBV9 with TRBJ2-3; 10 positions match TRBD2. There are 17 residues in the CDR3. J lost 9 bases, V lost 4 bases, and 17 bases had no gene match. Germline CDR1 and CDR2: SGDLS and YYNGEE. The DNA of the CDR3 is TGTGCCAGCAGCACTTACGCTAGCGGGAGCTCGGAGTGGACGCAGTATTTT. The encoded protein is CASSTYASGSSEWTQYF.

V usage is TRBV4-1 and J usage is TRBJ2-7; TRBD1 might be the D (5 bases). The CDR3 is made up of 15 amino acids. Germline values: CDR1 MGHRA, CDR2 YSYEKL. V lost 1 base and J lost 1, with 11 bases in between. The DNA for the CDR3 is TGCGCCAGCAGCCAAGTAGACAGAGAATCCTACGAGCAGTACTTC. Residues: CASSQVDRESYEQYF.